Described below is a single TCR beta chain sequence and its context. The antigen remains unidentified. Those donating, healthy Caucasian individuals from Russia, were aged roughly 6 to 95. The data stem from a study of blood T cells in healthy people across ages. With a J-beta primer mix and a sample-barcoded 5' primer, a second PCR ran about 7 to 11 cycles. In TCRdb, the 5' RACE reads were re-called with MiXCR into one record per CDR3 protein. The sample has around 670,000 distinct CDR3 sequences, approximately 30% seen once. V dropped 0 bases and J dropped 0 bases, with 2 bases sitting between them. Germline CDR1 GTSNPN, CDR2 SVGIG (reference sequence). This CDR3 has 12 residues. Study-wide results and limits: Greater diversity and more naive CD4+ cells were seen in long-lived donors than in aged donors. It was not known whether donors were CMV positive (a possible confounder of expanded clonotype changes).

The V gene is TRBV30, the J gene TRBJ1-2; no reliable D call. The specimen sequenced was blood. The receptor's source is a woman older than 75 in good health. DNA of the CDR3: TGTGCCTGGAGTGTATCTAACTATGGCTACACCTTC. Protein: CAWSVSNYGYTF.